The 21 T cell receptor beta chains listed next were all sequenced from one sample in a study of somatic mutations in cytotoxic T cells in rheumatoid arthritis. Clones were read by immunoSEQ multiplex PCR, and TCRdb kept only the in-frame ones, dropping some. The sample consists of about 9,700 clones, around 85% of them appearing once. The sequencing input was CD8+ T cells sorted from blood. These receptor sequences come from a woman aged 45-65 years in good health.

CDR3 residues: CASSQEVAGRVDEQFF. Written as DNA, the CDR3 is TGTGCCAGCAGCCAAGAGGTAGCGGGAAGGGTGGATGAGCAGTTCTTC. This rearrangement joins TRBV4-2 to TRBJ2-1, with 8 bases lining up with TRBD2. CDR1 is LGHNA, CDR2 YNFKEQ, per germline. Trimming took 0 bases from V and 8 from J; bases not matched to a gene: 9. CDR3 length: 16 residues.

The V call is TRBV10-1, the J call TRBJ2-3, with a possible D match to TRBD1 (5 bases). V was shortened by 6 bases and J by 4 bases, with 8 bases between the two germline ends. Germline V gene lookup returns CDR1 WNHNN and CDR2 SYGVQD (reference sequence). The CDR3 spans 12 residues. The CDR3 region is CASRLGADTQYF. The CDR3 bases are TGCGCCAGCAGGCTAGGGGCAGATACGCAGTATTTT.

The chain couples TRBV5-4 to TRBJ2-1; 9 bases fit TRBD1. Germline loops: CDR1 SGHNT, CDR2 YYREEE (reference sequence). The V segment lost 3 bases and the J segment 14 bases; nucleotides outside the gene matches: 3. This CDR3 has 11 amino acids. CDR3 protein: CASSSRQGEFF. The CDR3 DNA reads as TGTGCCAGCAGCTCGCGACAGGGGGAGTTCTTC.

The chain has TRBV7-3 and TRBJ2-6, with TRBD1 matching 9 bases. The CDR3 sequence is 18 residues long. The V and J ends lost 2 bases and 0 bases, in that order; junction bases with no gene match: 5. Per germline, CDR1 SGHTA and CDR2 FQGTGA. CDR3 sequence: CASSLSGTGSSGANVLTF. DNA for the CDR3: TGTGCCAGCAGCTTATCCGGGACAGGGTCCTCTGGGGCCAACGTCCTGACTTTC.

This clone showed up just a few times. The gene calls are TRBV4-3 and TRBJ2-1; possible D gene TRBD1, 7 bases. Between the trimmed V and J ends, which lost 3 bases and 1 base, there was a span of 13 bases. Germline V lookup: CDR1 LGHNA, CDR2 YSLEER. This CDR3 is built from 16 residues. CDR3 loop: CASSHRGVGSYNEQFF. The DNA for the CDR3 is TGCGCCAGCAGCCACAGGGGGGTGGGGTCCTACAATGAGCAGTTCTTC.

The V gene is TRBV27, the J gene TRBJ1-2; D not certain. The CDR3 is 15 residues long. The V end was cut by 5 bases, the J end by 8 bases, with 21 bases between. In germline, CDR1 is MNHEY, CDR2 SMNVEV (reference sequence). The CDR3 protein is CASSPRTLSASGYTF. The CDR3 nucleotides are TGTGCCAGCAGTCCCAGGACTCTCTCCGCGTCAGGCTACACCTTC.

The V call is TRBV6-6, the J call TRBJ1-5; no clear D. The CDR3 sequence is 14 residues long. V shed 6 bases and J shed 2 bases, with 11 bases lying between them. Germline V gene lookup returns CDR1 MNHNY and CDR2 SVGAGI (reference sequence). CDR3 residues: CASSSLQGNQPQHF. The CDR3 DNA is TGTGCCAGCAGCAGCCTTCAGGGCAATCAGCCCCAGCATTTT.

The chain joins TRBV29-1 to TRBJ2-1; TRBD2 aligns across 11 bases. The CDR3 runs to 16 residues. With 7 bases clipped from V and 1 base from J, the junction kept 9 bases outside the gene matches. The germline gives CDR1 SQVTM, CDR2 ANQGSEA. CDR3 sequence reads: CSAPLGLAGSYNEQFF. CDR3 sequence (DNA): TGCAGCGCCCCATTAGGACTAGCGGGTTCCTACAATGAGCAGTTCTTC.

The J gene is TRBJ1-5, the V gene TRBV11-2; tentatively, D is TRBD1 (5 bases). CDR1 is SGHAT, CDR2 FQNNGV, per germline. Trimming left V 6 bases short and J 5 bases short, with 17 bases between. CDR3 size: 15 residues. CDR3 sequence reads: CASSKRWGGDQPQHF. The CDR3 nucleotides are TGTGCCAGCAGTAAAAGGTGGGGAGGGGATCAGCCCCAGCATTTT.

The chain links TRBV19 to TRBJ1-1, with a possible D match to TRBD1 (5 bases). CDR3 size: 15 residues. V was clipped by 5 bases and J by 2 bases, with 15 bases between them. Per the germline V gene, CDR1 is LNHDA and CDR2 is SQIVND (reference sequence). CDR3 sequence: CASSAREAINTEAFF. In nucleotides, the CDR3 is TGTGCCAGTAGTGCCAGGGAGGCAATTAACACTGAAGCTTTCTTT. Variable domain in full (rest from reference TRBV19 and TRBJ1-1): DGGITQSPKYLFRKEGQNVTLSCEQNLNHDAMYWYRQDPGQGLRLIYYSQIVNDFQKGDIAEGYSVSREKKESFPLTVTSAQKNPTAFYLCASSAREAINTEAFFGQGTRLTVV.

V usage is TRBV30 and J usage is TRBJ2-3; the D is unclear. The CDR3 loop spans 15 amino acids. V lost 2 bases to trimming and J lost 2 bases, with 14 bases between them. Germline lookup yields CDR1 GTSNPN and CDR2 SVGIG (reference sequence). The CDR3 loop is CAWSLNSPLTDTQYF. Written as DNA, the CDR3 is TGTGCCTGGAGTCTTAACAGCCCTCTCACAGATACGCAGTATTTT.

For this clone: The sample contains more than one DNA sequence encoding this CDR3. The chain is built from TRBV27 and TRBJ2-7; TRBD1 matches at 9 bases. The germline CDR1 and CDR2 sequences are MNHEY and SMNVEV (reference sequence). The CDR3 has 13 amino acids. The V segment lost 5 bases and the J segment 5 bases; nucleotides outside the gene matches: 4. Here the CDR3 DNA reads TGTGCCAGCAGTATCGGGACAGGGAACGAGCAGTACTTC. It codes for CASSIGTGNEQYF.

CDR3 amino acids: CAWSVLRGYEAFF. DNA for the CDR3: TGTGCCTGGAGTGTACTCAGGGGTTATGAAGCTTTCTTT. This chain uses TRBV30 with TRBJ1-1; D perhaps matches TRBD1 (6 bases). V was clipped by 0 bases and J by 7 bases, with 12 bases between them. Germline V lookup: CDR1 GTSNPN, CDR2 SVGIG (reference sequence). The CDR3 length is 13 residues.

CDR3 nucleotide sequence: TGTGCCAGCATTCCGGGGGTGGGTGAAGCTTTCTTT. Translated: CASIPGVGEAFF. The chain carries TRBV28 and TRBJ1-1; D perhaps matches TRBD1 (5 bases). The CDR3 consists of 12 residues. Germline CDR1 reads MDHEN; CDR2 reads SYDVKM. V was trimmed by 7 bases and J by 7 bases, leaving 13 bases between them.

V is TRBV5-5 and J is TRBJ1-1, with TRBD1 matching over 7 bases. V shed 4 bases and J 4 bases; nucleotides not matched to a gene: 4. The CDR3 is 13 amino acids. In germline, CDR1 is SGHKS, CDR2 YYEKEE (reference sequence). CDR3 bases: TGTGCCAGCAGCCAGGGGGTTGGCACTGAAGCTTTCTTT. Amino acids: CASSQGVGTEAFF.

Details on this clone: The junction shows a germline mismatch at one end, possibly a read error. The V and J genes are TRBV5-4 and TRBJ2-3; 9 nucleotides agree with TRBD2. CDR1 and CDR2 from the germline V gene are SGHNT and YYREEE (reference sequence). The CDR3 totals 13 residues. The CDR3 DNA is TGTGCCCGCAGCGGGCGGGAGGGAGATACGCAGTATTTT. This translates into CARSGREGDTQYF.

CDR3 sequence: CASEEAGGSYNEQFF. The CDR3 DNA reads as TGTGCCAGCGAGGAGGCAGGGGGCTCCTACAATGAGCAGTTCTTC. The chain combines TRBV6-1 with TRBJ2-1, with TRBD1 matching over 7 bases. The CDR3 loop spans 15 amino acids. Trimming took 8 bases from V and 0 from J; bases not matched to a gene: 7. Germline CDR1 is MNHNS and CDR2 is SASEGT.

The V call is TRBV6-5, the J call TRBJ2-7; 8 bases map to TRBD2. Germline lookup yields CDR1 MNHEY and CDR2 SVGAGI. This CDR3 region has 13 residues. With V trimmed by 5 bases and J by 7 bases, 7 bases remained unmatched. CDR3 in amino acids: CASSEASGWEQYF. The CDR3 DNA follows: TGTGCCAGCAGTGAGGCTAGCGGGTGGGAGCAGTACTTC.

CDR3 amino acids: CASRVSGTLGDTQYF. In DNA, the CDR3 is TGTGCCAGCAGAGTTAGCGGGACCCTGGGAGATACGCAGTATTTT. The chain employs TRBV6-4 and TRBJ2-3; 8 nucleotides agree with TRBD2. Germline lookup yields CDR1 MRHNA and CDR2 SNTAGT. The CDR3 consists of 15 residues. V lost 6 bases and J lost 5; bases outside the gene matches: 10.

The V and J genes are TRBV7-3 and TRBJ2-3, with 12 bases aligning to TRBD2. Trimming at V came to 0 bases and at J to 2 bases, leaving 3 bases not matched to a gene. Germline CDR1 SGHTA, CDR2 FQGTGA. This CDR3 is 17 amino acids long. The CDR3 region is CASSLTTSGSLTDTQYF. The CDR3 nucleotides read TGTGCCAGCAGCTTAACGACTAGCGGGAGTCTCACAGATACGCAGTATTTT. The variable domain in full, completed from reference TRBV7-3 and TRBJ2-3, reads GAGVSQTPSNKVTEKGKYVELRCDPISGHTALYWYRQSLGQGPEFLIYFQGTGAADDSGLPNDRFFAVRPEGSVSTLKIQRTERGDSAVYLCASSLTTSGSLTDTQYFGPGTRLTVL.

J is TRBJ2-1 and V is TRBV7-9; a weak D match, TRBD1 (6 bases). The V end lost 3 bases, the J end lost 6 bases, and 18 bases lay between the germline ends. CDR1 is SEHNR, CDR2 FQNEAQ, per germline (reference sequence). The CDR3 spans 16 residues. As DNA, the CDR3 is TGTGCCAGCAGCTTGGGGACGGCAGGGGCCCGCAATGAGCAGTTCTTC. It specifies CASSLGTAGARNEQFF.